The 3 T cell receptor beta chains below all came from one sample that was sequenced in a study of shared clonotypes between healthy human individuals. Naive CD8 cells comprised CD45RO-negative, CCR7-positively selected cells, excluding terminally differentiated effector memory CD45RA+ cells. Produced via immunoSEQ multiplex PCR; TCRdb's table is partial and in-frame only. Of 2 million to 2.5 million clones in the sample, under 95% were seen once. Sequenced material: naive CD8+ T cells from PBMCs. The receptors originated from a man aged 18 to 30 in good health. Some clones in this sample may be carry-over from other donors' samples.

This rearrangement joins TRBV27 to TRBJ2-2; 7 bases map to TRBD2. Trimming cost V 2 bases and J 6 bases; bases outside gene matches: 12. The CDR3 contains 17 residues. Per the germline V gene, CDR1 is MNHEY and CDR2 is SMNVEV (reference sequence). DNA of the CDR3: TGTGCCAGCAGTTTACGCGCCGGACTAGTTTCCCCCGGGGAGCTGTTTTTT. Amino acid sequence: CASSLRAGLVSPGELFF.

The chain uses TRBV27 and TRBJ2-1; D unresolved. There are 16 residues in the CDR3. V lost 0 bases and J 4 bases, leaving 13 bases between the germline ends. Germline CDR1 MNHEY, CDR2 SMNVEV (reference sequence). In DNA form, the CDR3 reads TGTGCCAGCAGTTTATCTCGTAGAAGATTATACAATGAGCAGTTCTTC. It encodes CASSLSRRRLYNEQFF.

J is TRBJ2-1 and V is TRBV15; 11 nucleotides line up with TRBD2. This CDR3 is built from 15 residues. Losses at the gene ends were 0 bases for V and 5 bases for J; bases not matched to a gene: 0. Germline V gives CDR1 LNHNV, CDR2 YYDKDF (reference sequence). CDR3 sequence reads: CATSRELAGDNEQFF. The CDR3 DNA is TGTGCCACCAGCAGAGAACTAGCGGGAGACAATGAGCAGTTCTTC. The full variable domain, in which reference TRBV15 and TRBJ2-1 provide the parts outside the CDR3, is DAMVIQNPRYQVTQFGKPVTLSCSQTLNHNVMYWYQQKSSQAPKLLFHYYDKDFNNEADTPDNFQSRRPNTSFCFLDIRSPGLGDTAMYLCATSRELAGDNEQFFGPGTRLTVL.